This TCR beta chain derives from a study of blood T cell repertoires in COVID-19 (dated by TCRdb to the early 2020s). Broadly, across the study: Samples covering the acute and convalescent phases of COVID-19 were provided by collaborators in the United States, Italy and Spain. The material from the prospective study consisted of cDNA or gDNA derived from T cells, B-cell-depleted T cells, or PBMCs. Deeply sampled blood TCRbeta repertoires from subjects exposed to, actively infected with, or recovered from COVID-19 were included in the dataset. The repertoires were released in a freely available public database meant as a resource for research on the immune response to SARS-CoV-2. The samples were drawn from the first 160 participants of the ongoing ImmuneRACE study and from 950 to 1,500 subjects provided by 6 global collaborators. Sample metadata almost always included a de-identified subject ID, COVID-19 status, age in years and sex. Where HLA class I and class II types were available, the types were taken from metadata supplied by the sample provider, not from assay-based typing. Results the study describes overall, beyond this receptor: Clinical and demographic metadata were provided uncurated, with the amount varying by source and participant.

Participants in the prospective study were aged about 18 to 95 years, lived in 24 United States geographic areas, and enrolled through a virtual design. In the prospective study, participants were assigned to cohorts based on the clinical history participants reported in a screening survey and a study questionnaire. Each participant in the prospective study had whole blood, serum and a nasopharyngeal or oropharyngeal swab collected by mobile phlebotomists. Additional blood draws and questionnaires over a 2-month period could optionally be provided by prospective study participants. Before DNA extraction, blood samples from the prospective study were shipped at room temperature or frozen. This clone has only a few counts. This clone's antigen is unknown. Base-call qualities are not available, and no considerably larger clone is one nucleotide away. Between the V and J ends, shortened by 4 bases and 5 bases respectively, the junction contains 19 bases. CDR1 and CDR2, looked up from the germline V gene, are SQVTM and ANQGSEA. The CDR3 measures 15 amino acids from cysteine to phenylalanine. Only the CDR3 DNA stays, 45 bases, in frame from base 1.

TCRbeta CDR3 regions were amplified from genomic DNA by means of the immunoSEQ Assay, a bias-controlled multiplex PCR. On the authors' methods: The number of nucleated cells in each sample was estimated by amplification of reference gene primers within the assay. Sequence reads were collapsed and filtered to measure the absolute abundance of every unique TCRbeta CDR3 rearrangement. Productive Simpson clonality was computed per sample as the square root of Simpson's diversity index over productive rearrangements. TCRdb holds this immuneACCESS table with in-frame rearrangements only. Some clones are missing; in checked studies, unresolved V genes explain under half, and the rest has no known cause. The V and J calls and clone size are taken from that table; D and trimming were inferred from the DNA. For this sample there are about 180,000 clones; about 91% appear just once. The top ten clonotypes cover about 2.1% of the sample.

The chain joins TRBV29-1 to TRBJ2-3; the D segment could be TRBD2, given 5 matching bases. The source is a woman aged 40 to 55 with acute COVID-19. Sequencing was done on a sample of PBMCs or T cells enriched from blood (not recorded which). The nucleotide sequence reads as follows: TGCAGCGTTGTCCCGGCGGCTAGCAGTCAAGATACGCAGTATTTT. Translated, it gives CSVVPAASSQDTQYF.